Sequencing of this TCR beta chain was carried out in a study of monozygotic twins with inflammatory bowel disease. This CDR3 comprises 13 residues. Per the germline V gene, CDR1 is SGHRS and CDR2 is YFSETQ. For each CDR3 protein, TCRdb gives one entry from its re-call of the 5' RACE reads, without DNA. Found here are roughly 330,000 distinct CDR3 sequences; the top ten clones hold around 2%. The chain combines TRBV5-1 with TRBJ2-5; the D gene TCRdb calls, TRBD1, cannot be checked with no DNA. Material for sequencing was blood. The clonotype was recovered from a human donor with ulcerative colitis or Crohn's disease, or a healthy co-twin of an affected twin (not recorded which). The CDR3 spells CASSPGQKETQYF.